What follows are 8 T cell receptor beta chains derived from one specimen sequenced in a study of cytomegalovirus exposure and HLA in healthy donors. 13 Jbeta primers and 60 Vbeta primers were used for the PCR. Sequencing was performed with immunoSEQ multiplex PCR; in TCRdb, only in-frame clones are kept and a portion is missing. The table lists about 120,000 clones, over 60% of them singletons. Specimen: PBMCs. Receptor source: a woman in her 30s in good health and CMV-seropositive.

The genes are TRBV11-3 and TRBJ2-3, with 8 nucleotides matching TRBD2. Germline-derived CDR1 and CDR2 are SGHNT and YENEEA. The CDR3 length is 15 residues. V shed 5 bases, J shed 0 bases, and the junction held 4 bases outside the gene matches. DNA for the CDR3: TGTGCCAGCAGCCGTAGCGGGACTAGCACAGATACGCAGTATTTT. Its protein is CASSRSGTSTDTQYF.

The rearrangement joins TRBV6-1 to TRBJ1-2, with D unclear. Per the germline V gene, CDR1 is MNHNS and CDR2 is SASEGT. V was cut by 1 base and J by 7 bases, with 7 bases left in between. The CDR3 contains 12 residues. The CDR3 protein is CASSEGGIGYTF. The CDR3 DNA sequence: TGTGCCAGCAGTGAAGGAGGGATTGGCTACACCTTC.

This sequence joins TRBV7-2 and TRBJ1-2; 8 nucleotides align to TRBD1. Germline loops: CDR1 SGHTA, CDR2 FQGNSA. With V trimmed by 5 bases and J by 8 bases, 7 bases remained unmatched. CDR3 length: 13 residues. The CDR3 nucleotides read TGTGCCAGCAGCCCGGACAGGGTCGTCGGCTACACCTTC. This encodes CASSPDRVVGYTF.

This clone came up a few times. The rearrangement uses TRBV18 and TRBJ1-1, with a tentative D call TRBD1 (5 bases). The CDR3 totals 14 residues. From germline, CDR1 is KGHSH and CDR2 LQKENI. V lost 0 bases, J lost 4 bases, and 9 bases lay in between. CDR3: CASSPPTGGTEAFF. DNA for the CDR3: TGTGCCAGCTCACCACCTACCGGGGGCACTGAAGCTTTCTTT.

This clone was seen a few times. J is TRBJ2-7 and V is TRBV6-6; 9 positions agree with TRBD1. Germline V gives CDR1 MNHNY, CDR2 SVGAGI (reference sequence). V shed 3 bases and J 7 bases; nucleotides not matched to a gene: 10. The CDR3 is made up of 15 amino acids. This chain's CDR3 is CASSYSRTGAVEQYF. CDR3 DNA sequence: TGTGCCAGCAGTTATTCTCGGACAGGGGCGGTGGAGCAGTACTTC.

This clone was seen only a few times. The chain links TRBV7-3 to TRBJ2-1; D is perhaps TRBD2 (7 bases). Germline loops: CDR1 SGHTA, CDR2 FQGTGA. Trimming took 0 bases from V and 4 from J, leaving 13 bases between them. This CDR3 spans 16 amino acids. Written as DNA, the CDR3 is TGTGCCAGCAGCTTAACGGGGGGGGCCACTTACAATGAGCAGTTCTTC. This sequence encodes CASSLTGGATYNEQFF. The full variable domain, its missing parts supplied by reference TRBV7-3 and TRBJ2-1, is GAGVSQTPSNKVTEKGKYVELRCDPISGHTALYWYRQSLGQGPEFLIYFQGTGAADDSGLPNDRFFAVRPEGSVSTLKIQRTERGDSAVYLCASSLTGGATYNEQFFGPGTRLTVL.

The chain recombines TRBV27 with TRBJ2-5; D is perhaps TRBD2 (6 bases). The J call may be mistaken, given a closer DNA end match to TRBJ2-7. The CDR3 spans 13 residues. Per the germline V gene, CDR1 is MNHEY and CDR2 is SMNVEV (reference sequence). The CDR3 spells CASSLGGTYEQYF. Here the CDR3 DNA reads TGTGCCAGCAGTTTAGGCGGGACCTACGAGCAGTACTTC.

Only one count was recorded for this clone. J is TRBJ2-2 and V is TRBV19, with 9 bases that match TRBD1. Per the germline V gene, CDR1 is LNHDA and CDR2 is SQIVND (reference sequence). Germline trimming cut 5 bases from V and 7 bases from J; bases unmatched to any gene: 8. CDR3 length equals 15 residues. CDR3 sequence (DNA): TGTGCCAGTAGTTTGTACAGGGGGCTCGACGGGGAGCTGTTTTTT. Its protein product is CASSLYRGLDGELFF.